This T cell receptor (beta chain) comes out of a study of shared T cell receptors in the human thymus. Using immunoSEQ multiplex PCR, the repertoire was profiled, and TCRdb retains in-frame clones only, with some absent. The sample has 700,000 or so clones, 70% to 90% seen once. Germline CDR1 is SGDLS and CDR2 is YYNGEE. The V and J ends lost 0 bases and 0 bases respectively, with 10 bases between them. This CDR3 has 16 amino acids. These data are also associated with another study on human thymus T cells. That report adds: Surgeons resected thymus tissue during corrective heart surgery.

This sequence originates from a girl under three years old with a congenital heart defect. V is TRBV9 and J is TRBJ2-1; no clear D. The sequencing input was thymocytes. As DNA, the CDR3 is TGTGCCAGCAGCGTAGGGCAGCCTAGCTCCTACAATGAGCAGTTCTTC. Encoded protein: CASSVGQPSSYNEQFF.